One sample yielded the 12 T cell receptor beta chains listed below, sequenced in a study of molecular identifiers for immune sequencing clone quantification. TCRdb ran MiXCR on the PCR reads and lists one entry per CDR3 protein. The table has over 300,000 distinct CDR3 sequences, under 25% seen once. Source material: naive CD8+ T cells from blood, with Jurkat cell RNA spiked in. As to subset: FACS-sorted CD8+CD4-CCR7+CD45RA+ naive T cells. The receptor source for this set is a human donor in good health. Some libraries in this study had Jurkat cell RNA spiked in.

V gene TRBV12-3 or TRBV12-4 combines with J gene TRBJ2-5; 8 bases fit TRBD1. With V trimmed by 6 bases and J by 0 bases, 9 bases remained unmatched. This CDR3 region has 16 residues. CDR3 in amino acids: CASRSRAGGYQETQYF. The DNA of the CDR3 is TGTGCCAGCAGATCTAGGGCAGGGGGCTACCAAGAGACCCAGTACTTC.

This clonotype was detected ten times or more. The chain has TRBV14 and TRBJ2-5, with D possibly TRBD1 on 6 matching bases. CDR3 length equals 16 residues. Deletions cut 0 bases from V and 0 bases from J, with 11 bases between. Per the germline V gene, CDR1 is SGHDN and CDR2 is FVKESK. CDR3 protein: CASSQDARTDQETQYF. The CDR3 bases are TGTGCCAGCAGCCAAGATGCCCGGACAGACCAAGAGACCCAGTACTTC.

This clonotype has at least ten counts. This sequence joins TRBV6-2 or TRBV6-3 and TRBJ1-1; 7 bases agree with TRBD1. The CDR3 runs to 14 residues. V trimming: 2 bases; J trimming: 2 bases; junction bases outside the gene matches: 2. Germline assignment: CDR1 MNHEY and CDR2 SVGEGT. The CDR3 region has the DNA TGTGCCAGCAGTTACGACAGGGTAAACACTGAAGCTTTCTTT. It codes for CASSYDRVNTEAFF.

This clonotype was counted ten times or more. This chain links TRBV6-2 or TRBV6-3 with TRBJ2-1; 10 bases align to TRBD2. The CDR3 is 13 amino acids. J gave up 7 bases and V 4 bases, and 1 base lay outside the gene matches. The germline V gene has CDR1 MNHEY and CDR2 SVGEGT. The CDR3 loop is CASSSSGRNEQFF. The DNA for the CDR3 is TGTGCCAGCAGTTCTAGCGGGAGAAATGAGCAGTTCTTC.

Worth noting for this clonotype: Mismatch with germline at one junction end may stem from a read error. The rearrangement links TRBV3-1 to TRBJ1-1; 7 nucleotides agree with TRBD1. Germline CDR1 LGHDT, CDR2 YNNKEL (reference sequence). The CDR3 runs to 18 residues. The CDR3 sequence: CASGQDRDSMYMNTEAFF. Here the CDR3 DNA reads TGTGCCAGCGGCCAAGATAGGGACAGTATGTACATGAACACTGAAGCTTTCTTT. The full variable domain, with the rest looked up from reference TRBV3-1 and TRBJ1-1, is DTAVSQTPKYLVTQMGNDKSIKCEQNLGHDTMYWYKQDSKKFLKIMFSYNNKELIINETVPNRFSPKSPDKAHLNLHINSLELGDSAVYFCASGQDRDSMYMNTEAFFGQGTRLTVV.

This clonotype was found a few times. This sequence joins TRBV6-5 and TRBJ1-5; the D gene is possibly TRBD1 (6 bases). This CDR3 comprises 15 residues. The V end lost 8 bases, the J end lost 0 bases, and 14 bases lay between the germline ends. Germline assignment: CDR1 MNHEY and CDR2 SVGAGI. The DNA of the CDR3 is TGTGCCAGCCAATCGTACAGGGATAGCAATCAGCCCCAGCATTTT. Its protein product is CASQSYRDSNQPQHF.

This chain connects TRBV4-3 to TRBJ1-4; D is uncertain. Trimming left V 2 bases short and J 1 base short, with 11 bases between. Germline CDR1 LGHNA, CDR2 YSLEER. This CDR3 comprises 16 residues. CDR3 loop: CASSQTHRLTNEKLFF. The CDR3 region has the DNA TGCGCCAGCAGCCAAACCCACAGATTAACTAATGAAAAACTGTTTTTT.

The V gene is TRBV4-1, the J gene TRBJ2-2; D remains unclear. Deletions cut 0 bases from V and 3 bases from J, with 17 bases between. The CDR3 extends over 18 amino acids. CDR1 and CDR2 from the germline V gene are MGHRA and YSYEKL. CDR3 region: CASSQDVWTIQHTGELFF. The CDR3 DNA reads TGCGCCAGCAGCCAAGATGTTTGGACGATCCAGCACACCGGGGAGCTGTTTTTT.

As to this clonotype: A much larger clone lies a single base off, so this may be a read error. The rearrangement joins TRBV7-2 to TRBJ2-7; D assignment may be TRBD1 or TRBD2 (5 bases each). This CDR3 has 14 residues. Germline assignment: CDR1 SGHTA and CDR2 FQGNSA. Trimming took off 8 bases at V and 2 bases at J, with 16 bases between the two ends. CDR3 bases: TGTGCCAGCGGCAACCCGGGGACCGCCTACGAGCAGTACTTC. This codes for CASGNPGTAYEQYF.

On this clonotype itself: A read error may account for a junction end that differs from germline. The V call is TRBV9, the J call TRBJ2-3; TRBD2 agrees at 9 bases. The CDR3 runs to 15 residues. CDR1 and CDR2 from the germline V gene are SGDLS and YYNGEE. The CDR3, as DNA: TGTGCCAGCAGCTTATCCGGGACTAGCACAGATGCGCAGTATTTT. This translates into CASSLSGTSTDAQYF.

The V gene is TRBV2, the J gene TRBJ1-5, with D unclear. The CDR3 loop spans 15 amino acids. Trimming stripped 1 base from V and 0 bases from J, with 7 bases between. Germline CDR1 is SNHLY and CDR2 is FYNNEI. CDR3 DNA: TGTGCCAGCAGTGAAGGACACGCTAGCAATCAGCCCCAGCATTTT. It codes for CASSEGHASNQPQHF.

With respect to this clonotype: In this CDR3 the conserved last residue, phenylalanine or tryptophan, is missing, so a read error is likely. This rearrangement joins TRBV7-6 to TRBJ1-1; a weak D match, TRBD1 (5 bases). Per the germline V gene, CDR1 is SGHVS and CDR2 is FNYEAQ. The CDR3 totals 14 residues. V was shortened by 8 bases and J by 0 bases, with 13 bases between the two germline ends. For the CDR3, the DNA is TGTGCCAGCCCCAAGACAGTTATGAACACTGAAGCTTTCCTT. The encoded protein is CASPKTVMNTEAFL.